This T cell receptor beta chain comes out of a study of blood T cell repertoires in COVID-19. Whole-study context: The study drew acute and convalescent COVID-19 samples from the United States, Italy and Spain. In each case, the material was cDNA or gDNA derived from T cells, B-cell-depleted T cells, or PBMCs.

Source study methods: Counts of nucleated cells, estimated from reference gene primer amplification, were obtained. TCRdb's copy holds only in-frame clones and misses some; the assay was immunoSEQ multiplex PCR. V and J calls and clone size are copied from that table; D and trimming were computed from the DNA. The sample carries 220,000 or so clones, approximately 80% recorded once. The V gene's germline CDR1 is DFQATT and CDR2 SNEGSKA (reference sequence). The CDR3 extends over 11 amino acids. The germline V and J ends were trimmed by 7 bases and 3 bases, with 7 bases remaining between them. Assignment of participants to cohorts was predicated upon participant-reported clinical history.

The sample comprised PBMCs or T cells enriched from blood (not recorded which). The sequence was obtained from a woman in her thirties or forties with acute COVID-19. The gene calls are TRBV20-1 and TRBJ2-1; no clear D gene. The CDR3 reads CSVHSYNEQFF. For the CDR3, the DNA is TGCAGTGTCCACAGCTACAATGAGCAGTTCTTC.